Presented here are 11 T cell receptor beta chains from one specimen sequenced in a study of T cells in narcolepsy. The protocol was immunoSEQ multiplex PCR, while the TCRdb copy is restricted to in-frame clones and leaves out a portion. The data contain approximately 35,000 clones, roughly 90% of them singletons. Specimen: CD45RA- memory CD4+ T cells from PBMCs. These receptors all come from a human donor with narcolepsy.

The genes are TRBV13 and TRBJ1-4, with TRBD1 identical over 7 bases. The germline V gene has CDR1 PRHDT and CDR2 FYEKMQ (reference sequence). This CDR3 contains 14 residues. The ends lost 2 bases at V and 7 bases at J; junction bases unmatched: 4. CDR3 in DNA: TGTGCCAGCAGCTTATCAGGGGGTCTTGAAAAACTGTTTTTT. This sequence encodes CASSLSGGLEKLFF.

This chain joins TRBV28 and TRBJ1-2; D not certain. Trimming pared 3 bases from V and 0 bases from J, leaving 8 bases between. Germline CDR1 and CDR2: MDHEN and SYDVKM. The CDR3 has 14 residues. The CDR3 region has the DNA TGTGCCAGCAGTTTGGATAGGCCTAACTATGGCTACACCTTC. It translates to CASSLDRPNYGYTF.

With regard to this clone: The identical CDR3 is also encoded by other nucleotide sequences in the sample. The chain employs TRBV10-3 and TRBJ1-2; D ambiguous. This CDR3 contains 11 residues. V was pared by 1 base and J by 8 bases, with 5 bases between. Germline V lookup: CDR1 ENHRY, CDR2 SYGVKD. The CDR3 protein is CAISELEGYTF. In nucleotides, the CDR3 is TGTGCCATCAGTGAGTTGGAGGGCTACACCTTC.

This rearrangement joins TRBV28 to TRBJ1-1; 7 bases fit TRBD1. Germline V CDR1 and CDR2: MDHEN, SYDVKM. The CDR3 has 11 amino acids. Germline trimming cut 6 bases from V and 8 bases from J; bases unmatched to any gene: 3. DNA of the CDR3: TGTGCCAGCAGGCCGACAGGGGAAGCTTTCTTT. Its translation is CASRPTGEAFF.

Only one count was recorded for this clone. Sequence at one end of the junction differs from germline and may be a read error. J is TRBJ1-2 and V is TRBV25-1; unclear D gene. The CDR3 runs 11 residues. Germline CDR1 MGHDK, CDR2 SYGVNS. Here the CDR3 reads CASSEGWRTYF. The CDR3, as DNA: TGTGCCAGCAGTGAGGGATGGAGGACCTACTTC.

DNA of the CDR3: TGTGCCAGCAGCTTTACCCGCACAGATACGCAGTATTTT. Translation: CASSFTRTDTQYF. V and J are TRBV7-2 and TRBJ2-3; D is unresolved. Germline lookup yields CDR1 SGHTA and CDR2 FQGNSA. Deletions cut 3 bases from V and 1 base from J, with 5 bases between. This CDR3 has 13 residues.

The count of this clone is one. The chain combines TRBV18 with TRBJ1-1, with a possible D match to TRBD1 (6 bases). Trimming stripped 6 bases from V and 2 bases from J, with 16 bases between. This CDR3 is built from 15 residues. CDR1 is KGHSH and CDR2 is LQKENI in the germline V gene. This CDR3 reads CASSSMGGHNTEAFF. The CDR3, as DNA: TGTGCCAGCTCCTCAATGGGGGGGCATAACACTGAAGCTTTCTTT.

This clone has just one count. The chain has TRBV20-1 and TRBJ2-7; no definite D call. V lost 5 bases, J lost 4 bases, and 9 bases lay in between. CDR1 and CDR2 from the germline V gene are DFQATT and SNEGSKA (reference sequence). The CDR3 contains 11 residues. CDR3 bases: TGCAGTGCTCGGGCGATGTACGAGCAGTACTTC. Its protein product is CSARAMYEQYF.

The V call is TRBV4-2, the J call TRBJ2-3; D may be TRBD2 (6 bases). The CDR3 length is 16 residues. The germline V gene encodes CDR1 LGHNA and CDR2 YNFKEQ. V was pared by 0 bases and J by 0 bases, with 10 bases between. The CDR3 coding sequence is TGTGCCAGCAGCCAAGATAGGGCGGGGAGCACAGATACGCAGTATTTT. Its protein is CASSQDRAGSTDTQYF.

This chain uses TRBV2 with TRBJ2-7, with 7 nucleotides matching TRBD2. V lost 7 bases, J lost 0 bases, and 9 bases stayed unmatched. The length of the CDR3 is 15 residues. CDR1 is SNHLY, CDR2 FYNNEI, per germline. The CDR3 region has the DNA TGTGCCAGCACTTGGGAGCGGGGAAGCTCCTACGAGCAGTACTTC. It codes for CASTWERGSSYEQYF. The full variable domain, completed using reference TRBV2 and TRBJ2-7, is EPEVTQTPSHQVTQMGQEVILRCVPISNHLYFYWYRQILGQKVEFLVSFYNNEISEKSEIFDDQFSVERPDGSNFTLKIRSTKLEDSAMYFCASTWERGSSYEQYFGPGTRLTVT.

The V call is TRBV7-2, the J call TRBJ2-5; a weak D match, TRBD2 (7 bases). V was clipped by 2 bases and J by 3 bases, with 16 bases between them. The CDR3 extends over 16 amino acids. The germline V gene encodes CDR1 SGHTA and CDR2 FQGNSA. The CDR3 sequence is CASSLLRGGTKETQYF. The CDR3, as DNA: TGTGCCAGCAGCTTACTCAGGGGAGGGACCAAAGAGACCCAGTACTTC.